This is a list of T cell receptor beta chains from one sample in a study of blood T cell repertoires in COVID-19. Assay used: immunoSEQ multiplex PCR; TCRdb lists only in-frame clones, some missing. The sample records about 280,000 clones, around 84% being singletons. Source material: PBMCs or T cells enriched from blood (not recorded which). The source of these receptors is a woman aged 50 to 60 who had recovered from COVID-19. The CDR3 runs from the conserved cysteine through the conserved F or W. D genes are given only for firm matches. Expanded clones get a size class; other rows say once, few or many, or leave the size out.

clone_size,d_call,cdr3_length,j_call,v_call,cdr3_aa,cdr3_nt
-,-,16,TRBJ2-2,TRBV19,CASSIGRFVDTGELFF,TGTGCCAGTAGTATTGGGAGGTTTGTAGACACCGGGGAGCTGTTTTTT
few,-,13,TRBJ1-5,TRBV3-1/TRBV3-2,CASSHQLNQPQHF,TGTGCCAGCAGTCACCAACTGAATCAGCCCCAGCATTTT
-,-,17,TRBJ2-5,TRBV18,CASSPLPGHQSKETQYF,TGTGCCAGCTCACCACTACCGGGACACCAGTCAAAAGAGACCCAGTACTTC
-,-,12,TRBJ1-5,TRBV19,CASSQREVTQHF,TGTGCCAGTAGTCAAAGGGAGGTAACCCAGCATTTT
few,TRBD1,15,TRBJ1-1,TRBV29-1,CSVEGQGALNTEAFF,TGCAGCGTTGAGGGACAGGGGGCGTTGAACACTGAAGCTTTCTTT
-,-,14,TRBJ2-3,TRBV18,CASSRNGGTDTQYF,TGTGCCAGCTCACGGAACGGGGGCACAGATACGCAGTATTTT
many,-,15,TRBJ1-5,TRBV19,CASKSPAGNNQPQHF,TGTGCCAGTAAGTCCCCGGCAGGGAATAATCAGCCCCAGCATTTT
-,-,14,TRBJ1-4,TRBV2,CASRGKRLDEKLFF,TGTGCCAGCCGGGGGAAGCGCCTCGATGAAAAACTGTTTTTT
-,-,12,TRBJ1-2,TRBV12-3/TRBV12-4,CASTQGAYGYTF,TGTGCCAGCACCCAAGGGGCGTATGGCTACACCTTC
once,-,13,TRBJ2-5,TRBV6-5,CASAGTVQETQYF,TGTGCCAGCGCGGGGACGGTGCAAGAGACCCAGTACTTC
-,-,11,TRBJ1-2,TRBV20-1,CSAPRGNGYTF,TGCAGTGCTCCGAGAGGTAATGGCTACACCTTC
-,TRBD2,17,TRBJ2-4,TRBV28,CASSLAHLAGGLNIQYF,TGTGCCAGCAGTTTAGCCCACCTAGCGGGGGGATTAAACATTCAGTACTTC
-,TRBD1,15,TRBJ2-7,TRBV6-5,CASSRDGDRVGEQYF,TGTGCCAGCAGCCGCGATGGGGACAGGGTAGGGGAGCAGTACTTC